These 13 T cell receptor beta chains originate from one sample sequenced in a study of OX40 agonist ivuxolimab in advanced cancers. TCRdb keeps only in-frame clones here, not all; method: immunoSEQ multiplex PCR. This sample carries approximately 64,000 clones, approximately 90% of them seen once, and the ten largest clones take under 3.5%. Sequenced material: CD4+ or CD8+ T cells sorted from blood, taken in a trial of the OX40 agonist ivuxolimab. The receptors were sampled from an adult with an advanced solid tumor such as melanoma, head and neck, liver or kidney cancer.

The J gene is TRBJ2-3, the V gene TRBV7-2; the D gene is possibly TRBD1 (6 bases). The CDR3 has 15 amino acids. Germline CDR1 and CDR2: SGHTA and FQGNSA. Trimming took off 4 bases at V and 5 bases at J, with 16 bases between the two ends. The CDR3 here is CASSYLQGRGDTQYF. In DNA form, the CDR3 reads TGTGCCAGCAGCTACCTACAGGGTAGAGGAGATACGCAGTATTTT.

The V gene is TRBV6-6, the J gene TRBJ2-5, with 7 bases fitting TRBD1. The ends lost 6 bases at V and 2 bases at J; junction bases unmatched: 0. The CDR3 has 12 residues. CDR1 and CDR2 (germline): MNHNY, SVGAGI (reference sequence). Written as DNA, the CDR3 is TGTGCCAGCAGGACAGGGCAAGAGACCCAGTACTTC. It encodes CASRTGQETQYF.

The rearrangement uses TRBV27 and TRBJ2-7, with 10 bases matching TRBD2. Per the germline V gene, CDR1 is MNHEY and CDR2 is SMNVEV (reference sequence). The CDR3 runs 14 residues. The V segment lost 7 bases and the J segment 4 bases; nucleotides outside the gene matches: 7. CDR3 protein: CASNPRTSGYEQYF. CDR3 bases: TGTGCCAGCAATCCGAGGACTAGCGGATACGAGCAGTACTTC.

This clone has a single count. The rearrangement links TRBV7-6 to TRBJ2-7, with D perhaps matching TRBD1 (6 bases). CDR3 length: 14 amino acids. Germline CDR1 and CDR2: SGHVS and FNYEAQ. V lost 5 bases to trimming and J lost 6 bases, with 17 bases between them. The CDR3 spells CASSPSTGNFEQYF. CDR3 DNA sequence: TGTGCCAGCAGCCCTTCCACAGGGAACTTCGAGCAGTACTTC.

This sequence joins TRBV13 and TRBJ2-5; TRBD1 matches at 11 bases. This CDR3 region has 16 residues. Germline assignment: CDR1 PRHDT and CDR2 FYEKMQ (reference sequence). V shed 0 bases, J shed 5 bases, and the junction held 5 bases outside the gene matches. CDR3 sequence reads: CASSLGGQGVRETQYF. The DNA of the CDR3 is TGTGCCAGCAGCTTAGGGGGACAGGGGGTTCGGGAGACCCAGTACTTC.

V gene TRBV5-4 combines with J gene TRBJ2-3, with D maybe TRBD2 (5 bases). The CDR3 has 13 residues. From germline, CDR1 is SGHNT and CDR2 YYREEE (reference sequence). With 5 bases removed from V and 4 bases from J, the gap between germline ends came to 11 bases. The CDR3 spells CASRAGLSDTQYF. The CDR3 DNA reads TGTGCCAGCAGGGCGGGTCTATCAGATACGCAGTATTTT. Full variable domain (rest looked up from reference TRBV5-4 and TRBJ2-3): ETGVTQSPTHLIKTRGQQVTLRCSSQSGHNTVSWYQQALGQGPQFIFQYYREEENGRGNFPPRFSGLQFPNYSSELNVNALELDDSALYLCASRAGLSDTQYFGPGTRLTVL.

J is TRBJ1-4 and V is TRBV7-8; D is unclear. Germline CDR1 reads SGHVS; CDR2 reads FQNEAQ. V gave up 2 bases and J gave up 8 bases, with 9 bases separating them. This CDR3 contains 13 residues. In nucleotides, the CDR3 is TGTGCCAGCAGCTTAAACGTTGAGGAAAAACTGTTTTTT. This gives the protein CASSLNVEEKLFF.

The V gene is TRBV7-9, the J gene TRBJ2-7, with TRBD1 identical over 8 bases. Losses at the gene ends were 0 bases for V and 9 bases for J; bases not matched to a gene: 7. Germline assignment: CDR1 SEHNR and CDR2 FQNEAQ (reference sequence). This CDR3 is 14 amino acids long. The CDR3 reads CASSLAQGVTLQYF. The DNA for the CDR3 is TGTGCCAGCAGCTTAGCACAGGGGGTCACCCTGCAGTACTTC.

The gene calls are TRBV7-3 and TRBJ2-2; 8 bases map to TRBD2. Germline V gene data show CDR1 as SGHTA and CDR2 as FQGTGA. V lost 1 base and J lost 6; bases outside the gene matches: 4. The CDR3 spans 15 residues. CDR3 bases: TGTGCCAGCAGCTTAATAGCGGGAACGCCCGGGGAGCTGTTTTTT. Translated, it gives CASSLIAGTPGELFF.

The chain combines TRBV10-3 with TRBJ1-2, with D possibly TRBD1 on 5 matching bases. The CDR3 has 15 residues. Germline CDR1 ENHRY, CDR2 SYGVKD. The V end lost 11 bases, the J end lost 3 bases, and 22 bases lay between the germline ends. CDR3 sequence: CASQGGQPDHYGYTF. CDR3 bases: TGTGCCTCCCAGGGCGGGCAGCCTGATCACTATGGCTACACCTTC.

The chain uses TRBV7-2 and TRBJ1-5; D is undetermined. Germline-derived CDR1 and CDR2 are SGHTA and FQGNSA. The CDR3 has 13 amino acids. The ends were cut back, 1 base at V and 7 bases at J, with 8 bases in the middle. In nucleotides, the CDR3 is TGTGCCAGCAGCTTAGGGCTGGGCCAGCCCCAGCATTTT. Translating it yields CASSLGLGQPQHF. Supplemented by reference TRBV7-2 and TRBJ1-5, the full variable domain reads GAGVSQSPSNKVTEKGKDVELRCDPISGHTALYWYRQSLGQGLEFLIYFQGNSAPDKSGLPSDRFSAERTGGSVSTLTIQRTQQEDSAVYLCASSLGLGQPQHFGDGTRLSIL.

This clone was observed a single time. V usage is TRBV29-1 and J usage is TRBJ2-7; 8 bases map to TRBD2. J lost 6 bases, V lost 6 bases, and 13 bases had no gene match. The CDR3 contains 14 residues. Germline assignment: CDR1 SQVTM and CDR2 ANQGSEA. The CDR3 DNA is TGCAGCGTCGGGAGGGGGAGTTTCTCGAGCGAGCAGTACTTC. Amino acids: CSVGRGSFSSEQYF.

This clone was counted only a few times. The J gene is TRBJ2-3, the V gene TRBV30; the match to TRBD1 covers 10 bases. The CDR3 loop spans 15 amino acids. The germline V gene encodes CDR1 GTSNPN and CDR2 SVGIG (reference sequence). The V gene end was trimmed by 2 bases and the J gene end by 7 bases; junction bases not matched to a gene: 9. CDR3 in amino acids: CAWSYRDRGSYTQYF. CDR3 coding DNA: TGTGCCTGGAGTTACCGGGACAGGGGATCTTATACGCAGTATTTT.